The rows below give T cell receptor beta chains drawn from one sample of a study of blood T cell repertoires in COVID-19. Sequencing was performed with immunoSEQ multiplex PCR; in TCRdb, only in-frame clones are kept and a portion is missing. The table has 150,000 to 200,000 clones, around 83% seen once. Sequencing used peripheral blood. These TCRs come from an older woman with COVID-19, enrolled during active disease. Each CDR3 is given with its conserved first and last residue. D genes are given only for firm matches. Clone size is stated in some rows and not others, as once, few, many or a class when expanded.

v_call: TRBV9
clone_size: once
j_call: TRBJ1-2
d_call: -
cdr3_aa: CASSPTYSHGYTF
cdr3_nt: TGTGCCAGCAGCCCCACCTATAGTCATGGCTACACCTTC

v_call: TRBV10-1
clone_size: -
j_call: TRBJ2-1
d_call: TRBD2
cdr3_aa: CASRLALEGEQFF
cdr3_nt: TGCGCCAGCAGACTAGCGCTTGAGGGTGAGCAGTTCTTC

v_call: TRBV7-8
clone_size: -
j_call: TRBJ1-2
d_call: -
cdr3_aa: CASSLGETVGLGYGYTF
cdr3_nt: TGTGCCAGCAGCTTAGGGGAAACAGTGGGACTTGGGTATGGCTACACCTTC

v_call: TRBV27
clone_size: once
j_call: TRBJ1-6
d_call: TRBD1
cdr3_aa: CASRDPGQGGSPLHF
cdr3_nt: TGTGCCAGCAGGGATCCGGGACAGGGTGGTTCACCCCTCCACTTT

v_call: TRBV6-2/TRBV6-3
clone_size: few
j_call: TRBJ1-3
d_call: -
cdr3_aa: CASSSSGTPFSGNTIYF
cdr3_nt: TGTGCCAGCAGTTCCTCCGGGACACCCTTCTCTGGAAACACCATATATTTT

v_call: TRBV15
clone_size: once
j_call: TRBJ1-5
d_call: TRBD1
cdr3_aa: CATSRSSTGVLQPQHF
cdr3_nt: TGTGCCACCAGCAGGTCTTCGACAGGGGTGCTCCAGCCCCAGCATTTT

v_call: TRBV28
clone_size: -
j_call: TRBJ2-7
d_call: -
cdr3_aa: CASSPRAYEQYF
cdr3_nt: TGTGCCAGCAGCCCACGCGCCTACGAGCAGTACTTC

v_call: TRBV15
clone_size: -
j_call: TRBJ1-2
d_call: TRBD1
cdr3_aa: CATSDPGQGYYGYTF
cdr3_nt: TGTGCCACCAGCGACCCGGGACAGGGGTACTATGGCTACACCTTC

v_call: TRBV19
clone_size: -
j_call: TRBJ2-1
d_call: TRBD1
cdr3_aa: CASTVGQASINEQFF
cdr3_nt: TGTGCCAGTACCGTGGGACAGGCCTCGATCAATGAGCAGTTCTTC

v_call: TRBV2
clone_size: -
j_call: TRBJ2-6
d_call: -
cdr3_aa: CASSELKGANVLTF
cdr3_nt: TGTGCCAGCAGTGAACTTAAAGGGGCCAACGTCCTGACTTTC

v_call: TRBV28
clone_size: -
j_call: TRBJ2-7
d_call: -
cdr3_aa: CASSHRTNTYEQYF
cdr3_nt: TGTGCCAGCTCCCACAGGACTAACACCTACGAGCAGTACTTC

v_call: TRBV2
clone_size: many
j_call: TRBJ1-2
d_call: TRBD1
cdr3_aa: CASRDRGYGYTF
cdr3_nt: TGTGCCAGCAGGGACAGGGGCTATGGCTACACCTTC

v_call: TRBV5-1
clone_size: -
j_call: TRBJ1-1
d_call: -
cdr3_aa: CASSFNTRNTEAFF
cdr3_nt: TGCGCCAGCAGCTTTAACACCAGGAACACTGAAGCTTTCTTT

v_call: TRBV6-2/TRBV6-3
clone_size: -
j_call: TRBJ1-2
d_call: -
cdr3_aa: CASSWTGNFGYTF
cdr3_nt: TGTGCCAGCAGTTGGACGGGAAATTTTGGCTACACCTTC

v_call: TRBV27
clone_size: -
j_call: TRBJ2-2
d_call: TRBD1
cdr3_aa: CASRWTGGTGELFF
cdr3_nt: TGTGCCAGCAGGTGGACAGGGGGAACCGGGGAGCTGTTTTTT

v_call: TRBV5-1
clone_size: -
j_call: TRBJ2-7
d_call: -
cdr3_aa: CASSSSAGTVYYEQYF
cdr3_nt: TGCGCCAGCAGCTCTAGCGCCGGGACAGTTTACTACGAGCAGTACTTC

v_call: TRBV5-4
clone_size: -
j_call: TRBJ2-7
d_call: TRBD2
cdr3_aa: CASSLGRGGSSYEQYF
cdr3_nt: TGTGCCAGCAGCCTTGGGCGGGGGGGGAGCTCCTACGAGCAGTACTTC

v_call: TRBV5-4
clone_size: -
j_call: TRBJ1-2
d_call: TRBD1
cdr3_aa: CASSFPGRTGGGYTF
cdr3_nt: TGTGCCAGCAGCTTCCCCGGTAGGACAGGGGGCGGCTACACCTTC

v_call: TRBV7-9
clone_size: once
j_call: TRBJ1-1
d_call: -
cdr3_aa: CASSLGRGSLNTEAFF
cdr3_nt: TGTGCCAGCAGCTTGGGGCGGGGCAGCTTGAACACTGAAGCTTTCTTT

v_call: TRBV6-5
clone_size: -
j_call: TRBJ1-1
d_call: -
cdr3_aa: CASSYYGGGNTEAFF
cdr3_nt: TGTGCCAGCAGTTACTACGGAGGAGGTAACACTGAAGCTTTCTTT

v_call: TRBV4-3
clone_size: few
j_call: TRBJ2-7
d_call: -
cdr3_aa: CASSQDRIREQYF
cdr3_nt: TGCGCCAGCAGCCAAGATCGTATTCGTGAGCAGTACTTC

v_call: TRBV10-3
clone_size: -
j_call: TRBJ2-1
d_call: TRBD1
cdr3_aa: CAISDSVNPGTGKNEQFF
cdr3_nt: TGTGCCATCAGTGATTCGGTTAATCCCGGGACAGGGAAGAATGAGCAGTTCTTC

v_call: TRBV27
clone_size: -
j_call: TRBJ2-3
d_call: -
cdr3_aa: CASSFQGHTDTQYF
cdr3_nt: TGTGCCAGCAGTTTCCAAGGACACACAGATACGCAGTATTTT

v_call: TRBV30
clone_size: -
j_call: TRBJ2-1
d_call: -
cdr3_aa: CAWGAPGSRLAYNEQFF
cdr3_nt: TGTGCCTGGGGAGCCCCGGGTAGTCGGTTAGCGTACAATGAGCAGTTCTTC

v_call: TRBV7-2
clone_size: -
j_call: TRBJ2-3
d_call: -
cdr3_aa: CASSFSGTDTQYF
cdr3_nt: TGTGCCAGCAGCTTTTCGGGGACAGATACGCAGTATTTT

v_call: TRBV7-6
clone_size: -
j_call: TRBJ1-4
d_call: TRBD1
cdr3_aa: CASSLGTGAWEKLFF
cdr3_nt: TGTGCCAGCAGCCTCGGGACAGGGGCTTGGGAAAAACTGTTTTTT

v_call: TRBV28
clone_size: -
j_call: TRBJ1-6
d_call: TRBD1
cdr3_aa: CASSLRQGFLALHF
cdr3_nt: TGTGCCAGCAGCCTACGACAGGGGTTTCTAGCCCTCCACTTT

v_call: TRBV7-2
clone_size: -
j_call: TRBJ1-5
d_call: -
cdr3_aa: CASSSTPEYQPQHF
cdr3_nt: TGTGCCAGCAGCTCTACCCCGGAGTATCAGCCCCAGCATTTT

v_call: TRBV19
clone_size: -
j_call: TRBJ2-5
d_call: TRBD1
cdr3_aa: CASSTQHRGQQETQYF
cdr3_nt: TGTGCCAGTAGTACACAACACAGGGGGCAACAAGAGACCCAGTACTTC

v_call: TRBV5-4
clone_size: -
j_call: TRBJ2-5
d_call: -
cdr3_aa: CASLSMDGGETQYF
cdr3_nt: TGTGCCAGCCTAAGCATGGACGGCGGGGAGACCCAGTACTTC

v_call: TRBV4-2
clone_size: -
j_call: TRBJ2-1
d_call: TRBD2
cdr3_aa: CASSQGGSSGRSSEQFF
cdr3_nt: TGTGCCAGCAGCCAAGGAGGGTCCAGCGGGAGAAGCAGTGAGCAGTTCTTC

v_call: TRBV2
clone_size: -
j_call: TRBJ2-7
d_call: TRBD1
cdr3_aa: CASSRDRNYEQYF
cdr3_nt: TGTGCCAGCAGCCGGGACAGAAACTACGAGCAGTACTTC

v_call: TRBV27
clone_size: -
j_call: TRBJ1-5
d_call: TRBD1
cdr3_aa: CASSDRDSNQPQHF
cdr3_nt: TGTGCCAGCAGTGACAGGGACAGCAATCAGCCCCAGCATTTT

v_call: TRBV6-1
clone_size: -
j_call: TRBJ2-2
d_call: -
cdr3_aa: CASSRGTNTGELFF
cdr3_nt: TGTGCCTCAAGTAGAGGTACGAACACCGGGGAGCTGTTTTTT

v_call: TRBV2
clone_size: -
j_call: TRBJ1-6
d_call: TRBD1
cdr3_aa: CASSGQGAGSPLHF
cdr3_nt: TGTGCCAGCAGTGGACAGGGGGCGGGTTCACCCCTCCACTTT

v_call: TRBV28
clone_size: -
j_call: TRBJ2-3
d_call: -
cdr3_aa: CASSPRDTQYF
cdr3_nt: TGTGCCAGCAGCCCGAGAGATACGCAGTATTTT

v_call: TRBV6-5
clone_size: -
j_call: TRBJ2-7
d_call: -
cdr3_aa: CASVRREYEQYF
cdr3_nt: TGTGCCAGCGTACGGCGGGAATACGAGCAGTACTTC

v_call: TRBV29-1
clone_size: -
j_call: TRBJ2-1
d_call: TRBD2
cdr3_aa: CSVGSGSRSYNEQFF
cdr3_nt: TGCAGCGTTGGGAGCGGGAGTCGATCCTACAATGAGCAGTTCTTC

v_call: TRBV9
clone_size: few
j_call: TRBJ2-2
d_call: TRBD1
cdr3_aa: CASSPRQGDTGELFF
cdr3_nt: TGTGCCAGCAGCCCTCGACAGGGCGACACCGGGGAGCTGTTTTTT

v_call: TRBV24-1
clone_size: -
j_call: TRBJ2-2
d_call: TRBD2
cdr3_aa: CATSGGRGTGELFF
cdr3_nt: TGTGCCACCAGCGGCGGGAGAGGCACCGGGGAGCTGTTTTTT

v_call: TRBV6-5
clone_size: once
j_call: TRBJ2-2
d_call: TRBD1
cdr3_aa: CASQGQYTGELFF
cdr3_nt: TGTGCCAGCCAGGGACAGTACACCGGGGAGCTGTTTTTT

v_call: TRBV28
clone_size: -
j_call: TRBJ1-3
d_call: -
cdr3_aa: CASSLRQLIGNTIYF
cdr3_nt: TGTGCCAGCAGTTTACGACAGTTGATCGGAAACACCATATATTTT

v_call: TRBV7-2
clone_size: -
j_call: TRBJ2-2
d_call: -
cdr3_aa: CASSVRLYTGELFF
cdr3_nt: TGTGCCAGCAGCGTCCGACTCTACACCGGGGAGCTGTTTTTT

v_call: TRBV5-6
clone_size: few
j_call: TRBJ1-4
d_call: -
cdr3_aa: CASSLAGGLNEKLFF
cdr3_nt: TGTGCCAGCAGCTTGGCCGGGGGTCTGAATGAAAAACTGTTTTTT

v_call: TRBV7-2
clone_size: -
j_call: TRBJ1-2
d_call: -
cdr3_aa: CASSRAGPNYGYTF
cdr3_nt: TGTGCCAGCAGTAGAGCGGGCCCTAACTATGGCTACACCTTC

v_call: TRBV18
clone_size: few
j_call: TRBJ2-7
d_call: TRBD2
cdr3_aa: CASSPKQLAGGPDEQYF
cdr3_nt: TGTGCCAGCTCACCGAAACAACTAGCGGGAGGGCCTGACGAGCAGTACTTC

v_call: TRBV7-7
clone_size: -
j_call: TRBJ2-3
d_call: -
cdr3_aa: CASSPFGSTDTQYF
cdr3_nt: TGTGCCAGCAGCCCTTTCGGGAGTACAGATACGCAGTATTTT

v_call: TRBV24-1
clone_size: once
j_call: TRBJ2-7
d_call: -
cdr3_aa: CATSDFGIPSEGPHSYEQYF
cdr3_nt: TGTGCCACCAGTGATTTTGGTATCCCTTCAGAGGGCCCCCACTCCTACGAGCAGTACTTC

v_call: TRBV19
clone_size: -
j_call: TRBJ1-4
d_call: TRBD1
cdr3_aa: CASSPDRGRNEKLFF
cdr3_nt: TGTGCCAGTAGCCCCGACAGGGGGCGGAATGAAAAACTGTTTTTT

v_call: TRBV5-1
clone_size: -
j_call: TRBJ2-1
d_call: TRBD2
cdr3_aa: CASSRTSGSHNEQFF
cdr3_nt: TGCGCCAGCAGCCGAACTAGCGGGAGTCACAATGAGCAGTTCTTC

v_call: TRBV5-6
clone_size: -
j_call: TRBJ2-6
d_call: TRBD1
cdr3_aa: CASSWGTGGGANVLTF
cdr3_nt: TGTGCCAGCAGCTGGGGTACAGGGGGTGGGGCCAACGTCCTGACTTTC

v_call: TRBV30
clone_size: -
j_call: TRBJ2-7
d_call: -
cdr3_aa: CAWSSGDFYEQYF
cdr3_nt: TGTGCCTGGAGCTCCGGGGACTTCTACGAGCAGTACTTC

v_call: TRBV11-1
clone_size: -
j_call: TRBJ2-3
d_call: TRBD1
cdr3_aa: CASSQRDRGNTQYF
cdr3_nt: TGTGCCAGCAGTCAACGGGACAGGGGAAATACGCAGTATTTT